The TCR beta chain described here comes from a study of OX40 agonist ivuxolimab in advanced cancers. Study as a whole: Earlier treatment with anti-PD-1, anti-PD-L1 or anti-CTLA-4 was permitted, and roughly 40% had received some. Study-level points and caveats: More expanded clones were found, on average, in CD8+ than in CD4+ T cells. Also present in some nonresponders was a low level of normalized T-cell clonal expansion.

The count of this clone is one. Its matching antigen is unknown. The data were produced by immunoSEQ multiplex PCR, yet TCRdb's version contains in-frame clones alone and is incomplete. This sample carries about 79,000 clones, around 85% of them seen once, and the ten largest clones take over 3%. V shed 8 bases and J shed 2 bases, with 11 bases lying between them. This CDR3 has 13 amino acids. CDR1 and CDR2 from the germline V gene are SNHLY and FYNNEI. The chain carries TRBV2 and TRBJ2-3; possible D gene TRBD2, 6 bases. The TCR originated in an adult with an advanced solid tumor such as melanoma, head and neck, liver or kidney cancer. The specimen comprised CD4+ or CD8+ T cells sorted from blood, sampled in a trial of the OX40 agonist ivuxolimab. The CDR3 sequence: CASVSGNTDTQYF. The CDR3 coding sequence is TGTGCCAGCGTTAGCGGAAACACAGATACGCAGTATTTT.